Listed here are 2 T cell receptor beta chains from one sample, sequenced in a study of blood T cell repertoires in COVID-19. Sequencing used immunoSEQ multiplex PCR; TCRdb keeps in-frame clones, though not all of them. The sample carries about 58,000 clones, roughly nine tenths recorded once. Material: peripheral blood. Receptors were obtained from a woman aged 65 to 85 with active COVID-19.

V is TRBV5-6 and J is TRBJ2-1, with D possibly being TRBD2 (6 bases). The CDR3 contains 14 residues. Per the germline V gene, CDR1 is SGHDT and CDR2 is YYEEEE. The V end was cut by 4 bases, the J end by 3 bases, with 11 bases between. CDR3 in amino acids: CASSLPGLYNEQFF. The CDR3 DNA reads as TGTGCCAGCAGCCTCCCGGGACTCTACAATGAGCAGTTCTTC.

This clone came up once. The chain recombines TRBV6-5 with TRBJ1-6; no clear D. Germline-derived CDR1 and CDR2 are MNHEY and SVGAGI. Trimming left V 6 bases short and J 9 bases short, with 6 bases between. This CDR3 has 11 amino acids. The CDR3 DNA sequence: TGTGCCAGCAGAAACGGTTCACCCCTCCACTTT. Its translation: CASRNGSPLHF.